Reported below is one T cell receptor (beta chain). CDR3 length equals 13 residues. CDR1 is SGHVS, CDR2 FNYEAQ, per germline. V lost 5 bases and J 4 bases, leaving 11 bases between the germline ends. The sample originates from a study of blood T cell repertoires in COVID-19. At the level of the study: Sites across the United States, Italy and Spain contributed samples from acute and convalescent COVID-19.

In the original analysis: It was from reference gene primer amplification that nucleated cell counts were estimated. The assay was immunoSEQ multiplex PCR, and TCRdb's table has in-frame clones only and misses some. The V and J calls and clone size were taken over from that table, and D and trimming were inferred from the DNA. The sample shows a few hundred thousand clones, almost 90% of them seen only once. Participants spanned ages about 18 to 90 years and resided in some 22 US areas. Participants' own reports of clinical history determined their cohort assignment. The material sequenced was PBMCs or T cells enriched from blood (not recorded which). This TCR was sampled from a young man who had been exposed to COVID-19. The chain recombines TRBV7-6 with TRBJ1-2; D is uncertain. The CDR3 loop is CASSQGEGYGYTF. In nucleotides, the CDR3 is TGTGCCAGCAGCCAAGGCGAGGGCTATGGCTACACCTTC.